This T cell receptor beta chain is from a study of OX40 agonist ivuxolimab in advanced cancers. The study, taken as a whole, reports: The study found that CD8+ T cells averaged more expanded clones than CD4+.

Clones were read by immunoSEQ multiplex PCR, and TCRdb kept only the in-frame ones, dropping some. The data show about 14,000 clones, approximately 84% seen once. As for this clone: Its antigen is still unknown.

CDR3 length: 14 residues. Trimming stripped 1 base from V and 5 bases from J, with 9 bases between. Per germline, CDR1 SEHNR and CDR2 FQNEAQ (reference sequence). The specimen was CD4+ or CD8+ T cells sorted from blood, collected in a trial of the OX40 agonist ivuxolimab. This chain uses TRBV7-9 with TRBJ2-1; D ambiguous. This receptor was identified in an adult with an advanced solid tumor such as melanoma, head and neck, liver or kidney cancer. The CDR3 loop reads CASSLVGSNNEQFF. DNA of the CDR3: TGTGCCAGCAGCTTAGTAGGCAGCAACAATGAGCAGTTCTTC.